Described below is a single T cell receptor beta chain sequence and its context. These data come from a study of blood T cell repertoires in COVID-19. V dropped 3 bases and J dropped 7 bases, with 15 bases sitting between them. Per the germline V gene, CDR1 is SNHLY and CDR2 is FYNNEI. This CDR3 spans 14 amino acids. Clones were read by immunoSEQ multiplex PCR, and TCRdb kept only the in-frame ones, dropping some. The sample comprises 400,000 to 450,000 clones, 70% to 90% of which are singletons, and roughly 12% rests with the top ten. The sequence was obtained from a woman aged 45-65 years with COVID-19, enrolled during active disease. The sequencing input was peripheral blood. This chain connects TRBV2 to TRBJ1-1, with a weak D call TRBD1 (5 bases). The CDR3 protein is CASSDRGQRGEAFF. Written as DNA, the CDR3 is TGTGCCAGCAGTGATAGGGGTCAAAGGGGTGAAGCTTTCTTT.